The present entry profiles one TCR beta chain with its context. This clonotype was counted ten times or more. This clone's antigen is unknown. Base quality data are lacking; no much larger clone is found one base away. Library generation was performed with multiplex PCR. Sequencing was performed on an Illumina HiSeq 4000. TCR beta libraries were built with iRepertoire HTBI primers and Arm-PCR amplification of CDR3 regions. Before sequencing, the PCR products went through gel purification. Under the source paper's analysis protocol: Gene usage analysis of CDR3 amino acid clonotypes used the 60 to 80 TRBV and some 15 TRBJ segments found across samples. Filtered high-quality paired reads were merged into contigs using COPE and FqMerger. BLAST was used to align contigs to the IMGT TRBV, TRBD and TRBJ reference genes, and CDR3 was defined following IMGT. Any clonotype with a frequency above 0.1% was classified as a highly expanded clone. Shannon entropy was used to measure repertoire diversity, and the Gini coefficient was used to measure V-J evenness. Public clonotypes were defined as clonotypes shared by more than one individual. Clones were called with MiXCR by TCRdb after fastp trimmed the public reads at Q25, and only in-frame beta chains were retained. Rows are unified per CDR3 protein, each entry keeping the most common DNA and genes. The V and J calls were not made by the authors but by TCRdb's processing. The sample records hundreds of thousands of distinct CDR3 sequences, roughly 16% of which are singletons. The ten biggest clones cover approximately 21% of the sample.

This specimen comes from a study of regulatory T cells in long-lasting Graves disease (dated by TCRdb to about 2021). Study-wide context: Patients with newly diagnosed Graves' disease had been on antithyroid drugs for under 3 months. A total of 35 or so samples were covered by TCR sequencing, comprising approximately 13 persistent and around 20 newly diagnosed Graves' disease patients. This study used TCR sequencing and RNA sequencing of peripheral blood to compare persistent Graves' disease patients against newly diagnosed Graves' disease patients. The study was conducted in China and was registered as a clinical trial.

What the time point label conveys for this sample: newly diagnosed GD, antithyroid drugs for less than 3 months. For both TCR sequencing and RNA sequencing, RNA was extracted from PBMCs using TRIzol. The diagnosis of Graves' disease followed American Thyroid Association guidelines. The patients came from an endocrinology department in Xi'an, China. From each patient, around 9 milliliters of peripheral blood was collected into an EDTA anticoagulant tube. PBMCs were isolated by Ficoll Paque Plus density gradient separation without further T cell sorting. An Agilent 2100 Bioanalyzer and agarose gel were used to assess RNA quality, and a NanoDrop 2000 was used to measure RNA concentration. Here is what the overall study found, with its caveats: Because the primary lesion, thyroid tissue, could not be accessed, the study looked at peripheral blood alone. Persistent Graves' disease patients showed lower TCR Shannon entropy and fewer highly expanded clones than newly diagnosed patients, suggesting clonal expansion. More public clonotypes were shared among persistent patients (under 3,000) than among newly diagnosed patients (approximately 930). Only the TCR beta chain was sequenced and analyzed. The authors acknowledged the small sample size as a limitation that may reduce accuracy.

Sequencing was performed on peripheral blood mononuclear cells (PBMCs), taken at new diagnosis, from a patient treated with antithyroid drugs. This receptor was taken from a female donor with Graves disease.

The CDR3 reads CASTPLGRGTYEQYF. The sequenced DNA is TGTGCCAGCACCCCCCTAGGACGGGGAACCTACGAGCAGTACTTC. The rearranged chain carries TRBV27 and TRBJ2-7; the D region possibly corresponds to TRBD2 (5 bases align). The germline V gene (reference sequence) gives CDR1 as MNHEY and CDR2 as SMNVEV. V loses 7 bases, J loses 2 bases, and the germline ends lie 18 bases apart. From the cysteine through the phenylalanine, the CDR3 covers 15 amino acids. Just the 45-base CDR3 DNA is kept, in frame starting at base 1.